The clone carrying this TCR beta chain was seen a handful of times. Its antigen is still unknown. This CDR3 spans 17 amino acids. With 0 bases removed from V and 0 bases from J, the gap between germline ends came to 13 bases. Germline loops: CDR1 SGHAT, CDR2 FQNNGV. In TCRdb, the 5' RACE reads were re-called with MiXCR into one record per CDR3 protein. The sample has fewer than 650,000 distinct CDR3 sequences, roughly 6.6% seen once. The sample comes from a study of identical twins. Broader study findings: Surplus twin overlap in beta out-of-frame sequences was less pronounced. In cord blood, abundant beta clonotypes had fewer insertions; memory showed no trend.

The data were also submitted as part of a second study, on yellow fever vaccine responses in identical twins.

The chain recombines TRBV11-2 with TRBJ2-3; D is undetermined. The TCR comes from a woman aged 18-29 years in good health. The sample taken for sequencing was PBMCs. The CDR3: CASSLEPGTSSTDTQYF. The CDR3, as DNA: TGTGCCAGCAGCTTAGAACCGGGCACCTCTAGCACAGATACGCAGTATTTT.